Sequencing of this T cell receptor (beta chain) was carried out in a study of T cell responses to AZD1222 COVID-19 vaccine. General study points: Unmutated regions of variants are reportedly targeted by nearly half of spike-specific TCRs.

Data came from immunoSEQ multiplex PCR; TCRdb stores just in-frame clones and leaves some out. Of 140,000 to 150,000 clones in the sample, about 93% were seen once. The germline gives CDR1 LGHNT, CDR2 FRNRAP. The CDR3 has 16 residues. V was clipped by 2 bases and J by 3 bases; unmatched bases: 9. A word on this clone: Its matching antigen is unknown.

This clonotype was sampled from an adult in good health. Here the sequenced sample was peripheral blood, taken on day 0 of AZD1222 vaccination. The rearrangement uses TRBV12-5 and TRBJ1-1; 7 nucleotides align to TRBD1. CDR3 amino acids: CASGLSRAGQYTEAFF. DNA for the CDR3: TGTGCTAGTGGTTTGTCCCGGGCGGGACAGTACACTGAAGCTTTCTTT.